Presented here are 9 T cell receptor beta chains from one specimen sequenced in a study of CD8+CD57+ T cells in acquired aplastic anemia. Genomic DNA templated the TCR beta VDJ and CDR3 profiling. TCRdb used MiXCR to reprocess the reads, holding one entry per CDR3 protein. Among 150,000 to 200,000 distinct CDR3 sequences listed, roughly half were seen once. Sequences were obtained from sorted CD4+, CD8+, or CD8+CD57+ T cells (not recorded which) from PBMCs. Every receptor here comes from a human donor in good health.

Ten or more counts support this clonotype. This chain links TRBV12-3 or TRBV12-4 with TRBJ2-7, with a possible D match to TRBD2 (6 bases). This CDR3 is built from 13 residues. V lost 5 bases and J lost 3, with 11 bases in between. The CDR3 DNA reads TGTGCCAGCAGTCAAGGGACTTTCTACGAGCAGTACTTC. This codes for CASSQGTFYEQYF.

The rearrangement joins TRBV5-1 to TRBJ2-7; 8 nucleotides line up with TRBD1. This CDR3 spans 13 amino acids. Germline-derived CDR1 and CDR2 are SGHRS and YFSETQ. V lost 4 bases, J lost 6 bases, and 6 bases stayed unmatched. The CDR3 DNA is TGCGCCAGCAGCCCATTGACAGGGGTCGAGCAGTACTTC. Translation: CASSPLTGVEQYF.

This clonotype has at least ten counts. The V and J genes are TRBV20-1 and TRBJ1-3; D ambiguous. The CDR3 totals 16 residues. Germline CDR1 DFQATT, CDR2 SNEGSKA (reference sequence). Trimming took 3 bases from V and 0 from J, leaving 15 bases between them. CDR3 loop: CSARFSARYSGNTIYF. The CDR3 bases are TGCAGTGCTAGGTTCAGTGCGAGGTACTCTGGAAACACCATATATTTT.

The genes are TRBV6-2 or TRBV6-3 and TRBJ2-3, with TRBD1 identical over 8 bases. The CDR3 is 17 amino acids. In germline, CDR1 is MNHEY, CDR2 SVGEGT. The V segment lost 4 bases and the J segment 3 bases; nucleotides outside the gene matches: 12. CDR3 coding DNA: TGTGCCAGCAGTTTCTCTGGCAGGGGGCGCGGTACAGATACGCAGTATTTT. Encoded protein: CASSFSGRGRGTDTQYF.

This chain uses TRBV4-1 with TRBJ1-4; D is ambiguous. In germline, CDR1 is MGHRA, CDR2 YSYEKL. The CDR3 totals 16 residues. V lost 0 bases and J lost 0, with 8 bases in between. CDR3 coding DNA: TGCGCCAGCAGCCAAGATTTCGGAACAACTAATGAAAAACTGTTTTTT. Its protein product is CASSQDFGTTNEKLFF.

This clonotype was seen repeatedly, ten times or more. This chain uses TRBV11-2 with TRBJ2-1, with D perhaps matching TRBD1 or TRBD2 (5 bases each). Per the germline V gene, CDR1 is SGHAT and CDR2 is FQNNGV. With 4 bases removed from V and 0 bases from J, the gap between germline ends came to 10 bases. The CDR3 runs 15 residues. The CDR3 is CASSSGSSSYNEQFF. The CDR3 nucleotides are TGTGCCAGCAGCTCAGGGAGTAGCTCCTACAATGAGCAGTTCTTC.

The chain is built from TRBV29-1 and TRBJ1-1; D is possibly TRBD1 (6 bases). The CDR3 extends over 12 amino acids. The ends were cut back, 6 bases at V and 0 bases at J, with 8 bases in the middle. Germline V gives CDR1 SQVTM, CDR2 ANQGSEA. The CDR3 nucleotides read TGCAGCGTGAACAGGGTGAACACTGAAGCTTTCTTT. Translated: CSVNRVNTEAFF.

This clonotype appeared many times. The chain couples TRBV19 to TRBJ2-7; D is perhaps TRBD2 (5 bases). Germline-derived CDR1 and CDR2 are LNHDA and SQIVND (reference sequence). The CDR3 has 15 amino acids. The ends were cut back, 5 bases at V and 4 bases at J, with 18 bases in the middle. The DNA for the CDR3 is TGTGCCAGTAGTCCGCGAACGGGTGGCGGGTACGAGCAGTACTTC. This translates into CASSPRTGGGYEQYF.

This clonotype was seen at least ten times. A read error is possible here, since a much larger clone lies one base away. The chain links TRBV7-2 to TRBJ1-6, with 7 bases aligning to TRBD1. The germline CDR1 and CDR2 sequences are SGHTA and FQGNSA. CDR3 size: 15 residues. CDR3 in DNA: TGTGCCGGCAGACCCTTCGACAGGGTTGATTCACCCCTCCACTTT. It is translated as CAGRPFDRVDSPLHF.